This T cell receptor beta chain was found in a study of T cell repertoires in aging, cancer and after chemotherapy. Overall study context: Donors were grouped into six age bands spanning 30 or younger through 70 or older. Repeat sampling of healthy donors over several months to years showed clear clonal overlap.

Study-wide results and limits: The repertoire data cannot show anything about immunological memory following chemotherapy. Compared with age-matched healthy donors, untreated hematological or solid cancer patients showed higher blood TCR clonality.

This clonotype qualifies as medium-sized. The antigen is undetermined. The V end lost 0 bases, the J end lost 8 bases, and 9 bases lay between the germline ends. Germline loops: CDR1 SGHNT, CDR2 YYREEE (reference sequence). The CDR3 consists of 13 residues. Multiplex touch-down PCR with TRB-A/B primers amplified rearranged V-D-J TRB sequences. TCRdb redid the calling of the multiplex PCR reads with MiXCR, one entry per CDR3 protein. This sample yields 13,000 or so distinct CDR3 sequences, of which roughly 31% are seen a single time; 10% belongs to the top ten. Amplification of TCR beta used genomic DNA extracted from peripheral blood.

The V and J genes are TRBV5-4 and TRBJ2-1; the D is unclear. The receptor was isolated from a human donor in good health. The donor label of this sample is uncertain. Sequenced input: blood. CDR3 sequence: CASSLGGGDEQFF. The DNA for the CDR3 is TGTGCCAGCAGCTTGGGGGGTGGGGATGAGCAGTTCTTC.